The 28 T cell receptor beta chains given below trace back to one sample, sequenced in a study of T cells expressing NK-cell markers. Each CDR3 protein gets one entry in TCRdb, which reprocessed the 5' RACE reads and gives no DNA. This repertoire includes roughly 280,000 distinct CDR3 sequences. Sequencing input: blood T cells: a sorted CD56 or NKG2C T cell subset, CD4+ or CD8+ T cells, or bulk PBMC T cells (not recorded which). Source of these receptors: a young man in good health.

The chain employs TRBV5-1 and TRBJ2-1; the D call of TRBD2 rests on TCRdb alone, since no DNA is present to check it. The germline CDR1 and CDR2 sequences are SGHRS and YFSETQ. The CDR3 loop spans 18 amino acids. CDR3 sequence reads: CASSLQRLAPRSYNEQFF.

The V and J genes are TRBV5-4 and TRBJ2-1; the TCRdb D gene call, TRBD2, has no DNA to confirm it. The germline V gene encodes CDR1 SGHNT and CDR2 YYREEE (reference sequence). The length of the CDR3 is 19 residues. CDR3 sequence reads: CASSYGTSGRGSSYNEQFF.

J is TRBJ1-2 and V is TRBV6-5; TCRdb returns TRBD1, unconfirmable since there is no DNA. CDR1 is MNHEY, CDR2 SVGAGI, per germline. The CDR3 spans 12 residues. CDR3 sequence reads: CASSPTGFGYTF.

CDR3: CASSQDKGAFF. The rearrangement links TRBV12-3 or TRBV12-4 to TRBJ1-1. The CDR3 spans 11 residues.

The chain couples TRBV25-1 to TRBJ2-7; TCRdb returns TRBD1, unconfirmable since there is no DNA. This CDR3 is built from 13 residues. Germline V gene sequence: CDR1 MGHDK, CDR2 SYGVNS. The CDR3 loop reads CASRGDRVYEQYF.

The chain joins TRBV5-1 to TRBJ1-4. Germline lookup yields CDR1 SGHRS and CDR2 YFSETQ. The CDR3 runs to 12 residues. This CDR3 is CASRAVNEKLFF.

The chain joins TRBV20-1 to TRBJ2-7. This CDR3 region has 13 residues. Germline CDR1 DFQATT, CDR2 SNEGSKA (reference sequence). The CDR3 loop reads CSAEQVQPYEQYF.

J is TRBJ2-5 and V is TRBV20-1; as DNA is missing, the TRBD1 call by TCRdb cannot be tested. The CDR3 consists of 14 residues. CDR1 and CDR2 from the germline V gene are DFQATT and SNEGSKA (reference sequence). The CDR3 here is CSARVGGRGETQYF.

V gene TRBV5-6 combines with J gene TRBJ2-1; the TCRdb D gene call, TRBD2, has no DNA to confirm it. Looked up from germline, CDR1 is SGHDT and CDR2 is YYEEEE. This CDR3 is built from 19 residues. CDR3 in amino acids: CASSSYGKLTSGSLHEQFF.

The chain joins TRBV29-1 to TRBJ2-1; lacking DNA, the TRBD1 call made by TCRdb goes unchecked. The CDR3 contains 14 residues. CDR1 is SQVTM, CDR2 ANQGSEA, per germline. This CDR3 reads CSVEPGQGYNEQFF.

The chain combines TRBV5-1 with TRBJ1-4; TCRdb selects TRBD1, and the lack of DNA leaves this call unchecked. Per germline, CDR1 SGHRS and CDR2 YFSETQ. The CDR3 is 15 residues long. The CDR3 spells CASSLALTGGEKLFF.

This sequence joins TRBV25-1 and TRBJ2-7. CDR1 and CDR2 (germline): MGHDK, SYGVNS. The CDR3 has 11 residues. CDR3 residues: CASSDYYEQYF.

This chain uses TRBV29-1 with TRBJ1-1; as DNA is missing, the TRBD1 call by TCRdb cannot be tested. CDR3 size: 15 residues. The V gene's germline CDR1 is SQVTM and CDR2 ANQGSEA. CDR3 sequence reads: CSSAPGGRGNTEAFF.

The CDR3 region is CASSGAGVQPQHF. The rearrangement uses TRBV12-3 or TRBV12-4 and TRBJ1-5; TCRdb's D call of TRBD1 is untestable without DNA. This CDR3 comprises 13 residues.

The rearrangement uses TRBV11-3 and TRBJ1-5. Germline-derived CDR1 and CDR2 are SGHNT and YENEEA. The length of the CDR3 is 13 residues. CDR3 sequence reads: CASSLAYDQPQHF.

The genes are TRBV6-5 and TRBJ1-5; there is no DNA to check the TCRdb D call of TRBD1. Germline lookup yields CDR1 MNHEY and CDR2 SVGAGI. This CDR3 is built from 13 residues. CDR3 sequence: CASSYSGDQPQHF.

The rearrangement uses TRBV18 and TRBJ2-4; TCRdb proposes TRBD1, but this gene call is untestable without DNA. Germline values: CDR1 KGHSH, CDR2 LQKENI. There are 17 residues in the CDR3. The CDR3 here is CASSPRQGGEAKNIQYF.

This sequence joins TRBV7-6 and TRBJ2-5; the TCRdb call, TRBD1, lacks DNA for checking. CDR1 is SGHVS and CDR2 is FNYEAQ in the germline V gene. The CDR3 covers 13 residues. This CDR3 reads CASSLGQKETQYF.

The rearrangement uses TRBV12-3 or TRBV12-4 and TRBJ1-1. The CDR3 covers 15 residues. The chain's CDR3 is CASTPGWDKNTEAFF.

V is TRBV20-1 and J is TRBJ2-1; TCRdb gives TRBD2 as the D gene, but with no DNA this cannot be confirmed. Germline lookup yields CDR1 DFQATT and CDR2 SNEGSKA (reference sequence). This CDR3 spans 11 amino acids. The CDR3 loop is CSPQDHNEQFF.

This chain links TRBV4-2 with TRBJ2-1; TCRdb's D gene call, TRBD2, goes unchecked for lack of DNA. The germline V gene encodes CDR1 LGHNA and CDR2 YNFKEQ. The CDR3 length is 14 residues. CDR3: CASSQEELAGEQFF.

The chain is built from TRBV27 and TRBJ2-1; absent DNA, TCRdb's TRBD2 call cannot be checked. Germline lookup yields CDR1 MNHEY and CDR2 SMNVEV (reference sequence). The CDR3 sequence is 15 residues long. CDR3 amino acids: CASSSPGLAHNEQFF.

The rearrangement links TRBV29-1 to TRBJ2-2; TCRdb picks TRBD1, but there is no DNA to check that call. In germline, CDR1 is SQVTM, CDR2 ANQGSEA. The CDR3 spans 13 residues. The CDR3: CSSGQGRTGELFF.

V gene TRBV20-1 combines with J gene TRBJ2-7; TCRdb picks TRBD1, but there is no DNA to check that call. This CDR3 comprises 12 residues. Germline V lookup: CDR1 DFQATT, CDR2 SNEGSKA (reference sequence). The CDR3 is CSALDRVGEQYF.

This sequence joins TRBV11-3 and TRBJ1-1; as DNA is missing, the TRBD1 call by TCRdb cannot be tested. Germline values: CDR1 SGHNT, CDR2 YENEEA. This CDR3 is built from 14 residues. The CDR3 spells CASSPDIRGTEAFF.

This sequence joins TRBV5-1 and TRBJ1-4; the D gene TCRdb calls, TRBD1, cannot be checked with no DNA. From germline, CDR1 is SGHRS and CDR2 YFSETQ. The CDR3 runs 15 residues. The CDR3 spells CASSHPGETNEKLFF.

The V and J genes are TRBV15 and TRBJ2-1; TCRdb lists TRBD1, though no DNA is available to test this call. CDR3 length: 17 residues. The germline gives CDR1 LNHNV, CDR2 YYDKDF (reference sequence). CDR3 amino acids: CATSRDRPGTGNNEQFF.

The chain recombines TRBV6-2 or TRBV6-3 with TRBJ2-1; the D call of TRBD1 rests on TCRdb alone, since no DNA is present to check it. Per germline, CDR1 MNHEY and CDR2 SVGEGT. This CDR3 comprises 14 residues. CDR3 in amino acids: CASSPLGGGNEQFF.